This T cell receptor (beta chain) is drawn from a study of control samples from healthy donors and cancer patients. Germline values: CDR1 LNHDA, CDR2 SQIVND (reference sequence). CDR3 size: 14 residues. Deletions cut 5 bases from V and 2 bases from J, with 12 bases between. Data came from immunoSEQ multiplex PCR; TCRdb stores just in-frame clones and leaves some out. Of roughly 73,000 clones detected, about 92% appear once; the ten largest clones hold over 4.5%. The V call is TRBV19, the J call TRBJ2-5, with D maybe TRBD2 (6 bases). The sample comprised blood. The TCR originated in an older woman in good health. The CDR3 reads CASSAGTGQETQYF. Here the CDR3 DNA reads TGTGCCAGTAGTGCGGGGACGGGACAAGAGACCCAGTACTTC.